The entry below gives a single T cell receptor beta chain sequence along with its context. Germline V lookup: CDR1 SGHAT, CDR2 FQNNGV. V was trimmed by 7 bases and J by 7 bases, leaving 17 bases between them. There are 14 residues in the CDR3. This entry belongs to a study of T cell responses to AZD1222 COVID-19 vaccine. Using immunoSEQ multiplex PCR, the repertoire was profiled, and TCRdb retains in-frame clones only, with some absent. This sample yields 110,000 to 150,000 clones, of which roughly 93% are seen a single time; 1.9% belongs to the top ten. The chain joins TRBV11-2 to TRBJ1-5; TRBD1 is a possible D gene (6 bases). This sequence originates from an adult who received the AZD1222 COVID-19 vaccine. The input for sequencing was peripheral blood, taken 28 days after the second AZD1222 dose. The CDR3 DNA is TGTGCCAGCACTCGAGGGGGAGGGAGGCAGCCCCAGCATTTT. This codes for CASTRGGGRQPQHF. The complete variable domain, with remaining parts taken from reference TRBV11-2 and TRBJ1-5, reads EAGVAQSPRYKIIEKRQSVAFWCNPISGHATLYWYQQILGQGPKLLIQFQNNGVVDDSQLPKDRFSAERLKGVDSTLKIQPAKLEDSAVYLCASTRGGGRQPQHFGDGTRLSIL.